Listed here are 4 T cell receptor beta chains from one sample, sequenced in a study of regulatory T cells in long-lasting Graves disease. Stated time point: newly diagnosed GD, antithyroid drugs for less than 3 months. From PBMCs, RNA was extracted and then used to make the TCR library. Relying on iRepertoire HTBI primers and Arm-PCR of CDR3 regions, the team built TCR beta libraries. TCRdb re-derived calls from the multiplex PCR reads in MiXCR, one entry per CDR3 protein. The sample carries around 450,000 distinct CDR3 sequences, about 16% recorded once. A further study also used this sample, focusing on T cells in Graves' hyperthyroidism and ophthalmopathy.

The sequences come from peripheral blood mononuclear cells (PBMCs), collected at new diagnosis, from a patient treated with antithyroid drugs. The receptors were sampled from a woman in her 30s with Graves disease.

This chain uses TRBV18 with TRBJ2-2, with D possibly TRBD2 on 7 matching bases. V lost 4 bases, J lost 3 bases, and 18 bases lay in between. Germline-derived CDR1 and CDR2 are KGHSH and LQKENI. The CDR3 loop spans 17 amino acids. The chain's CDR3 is CASSLAGGRGHTGELFF. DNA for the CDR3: TGTGCCAGCTCACTCGCCGGGGGGCGAGGTCACACCGGGGAGCTGTTTTTT.

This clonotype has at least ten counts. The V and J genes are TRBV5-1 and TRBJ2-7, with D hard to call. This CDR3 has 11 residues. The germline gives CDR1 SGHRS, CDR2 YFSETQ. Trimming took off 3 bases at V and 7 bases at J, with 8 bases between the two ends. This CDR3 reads CASSSEWEQYF. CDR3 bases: TGCGCCAGCAGCTCGGAGTGGGAGCAGTACTTC. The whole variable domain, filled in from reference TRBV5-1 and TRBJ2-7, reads KAGVTQTPRYLIKTRGQQVTLSCSPISGHRSVSWYQQTPGQGLQFLFEYFSETQRNKGNFPGRFSGRQFSNSRSEMNVSTLELGDSALYLCASSSEWEQYFGPGTRLTVT.

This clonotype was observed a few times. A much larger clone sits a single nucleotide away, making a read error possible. In DNA, the CDR3 is TGTGCCAGCAGCACTAATGAAAAACTGTTTTTT. It is translated as CASSTNEKLFF. This chain joins TRBV7-9 and TRBJ1-4; no clear D gene. The CDR3 has 11 amino acids. The V and J ends lost 5 bases and 2 bases respectively, with 0 bases between them. The germline V gene has CDR1 SEHNR and CDR2 FQNEAQ (reference sequence).

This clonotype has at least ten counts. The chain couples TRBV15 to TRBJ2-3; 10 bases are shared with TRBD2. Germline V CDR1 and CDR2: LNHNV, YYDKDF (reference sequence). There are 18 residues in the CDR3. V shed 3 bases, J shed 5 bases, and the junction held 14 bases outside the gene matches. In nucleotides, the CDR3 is TGTGCCACCAGCAGCCAAATAGGGACTAGCGTCGAGATAGATACGCAGTATTTT. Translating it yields CATSSQIGTSVEIDTQYF.